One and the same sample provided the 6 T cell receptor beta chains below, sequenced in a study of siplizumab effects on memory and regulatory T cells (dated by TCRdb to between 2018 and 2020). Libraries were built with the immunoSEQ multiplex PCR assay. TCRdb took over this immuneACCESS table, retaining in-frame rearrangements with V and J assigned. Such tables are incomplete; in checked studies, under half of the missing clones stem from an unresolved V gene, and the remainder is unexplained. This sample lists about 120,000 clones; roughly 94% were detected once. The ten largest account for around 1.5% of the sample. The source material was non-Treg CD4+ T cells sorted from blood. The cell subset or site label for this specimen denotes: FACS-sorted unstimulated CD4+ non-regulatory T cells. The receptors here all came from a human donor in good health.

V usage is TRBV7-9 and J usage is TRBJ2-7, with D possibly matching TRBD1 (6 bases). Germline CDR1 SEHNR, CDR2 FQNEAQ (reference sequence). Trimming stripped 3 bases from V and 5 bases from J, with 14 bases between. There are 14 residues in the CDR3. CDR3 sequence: CASSFPGQGNEQYF. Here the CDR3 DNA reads TGTGCCAGCAGCTTCCCGGGACAAGGAAACGAGCAGTACTTC.

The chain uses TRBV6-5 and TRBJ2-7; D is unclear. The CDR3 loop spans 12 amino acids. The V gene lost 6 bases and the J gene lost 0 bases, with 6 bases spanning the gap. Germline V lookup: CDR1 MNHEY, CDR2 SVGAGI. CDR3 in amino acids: CASRRSSYEQYF. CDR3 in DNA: TGTGCCAGCAGAAGGAGCTCCTACGAGCAGTACTTC.

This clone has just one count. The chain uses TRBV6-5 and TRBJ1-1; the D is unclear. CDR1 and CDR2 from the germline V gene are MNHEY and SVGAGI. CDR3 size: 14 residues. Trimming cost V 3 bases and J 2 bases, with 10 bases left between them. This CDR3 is CASSYGHGNTEAFF. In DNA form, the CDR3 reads TGTGCCAGCAGTTATGGGCATGGCAACACTGAAGCTTTCTTT.

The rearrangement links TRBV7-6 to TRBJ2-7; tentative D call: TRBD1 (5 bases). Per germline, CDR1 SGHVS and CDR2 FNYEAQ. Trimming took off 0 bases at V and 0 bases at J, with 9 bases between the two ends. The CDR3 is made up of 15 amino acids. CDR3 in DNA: TGTGCCAGCAGCTTAGCGCCCACAGGCTCCTACGAGCAGTACTTC. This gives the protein CASSLAPTGSYEQYF. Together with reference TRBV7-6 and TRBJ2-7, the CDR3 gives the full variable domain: GAGVSQSPRYKVTKRGQDVALRCDPISGHVSLYWYRQALGQGPEFLTYFNYEAQQDKSGLPNDRFSAERPEGSISTLTIQRTEQRDSAMYRCASSLAPTGSYEQYFGPGTRLTVT.

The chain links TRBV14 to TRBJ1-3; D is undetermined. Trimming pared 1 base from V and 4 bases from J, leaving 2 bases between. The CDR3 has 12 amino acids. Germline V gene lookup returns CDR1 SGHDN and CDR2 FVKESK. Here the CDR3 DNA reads TGTGCCAGCAGCCAAGTCGGAAACACCATATATTTT. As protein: CASSQVGNTIYF.

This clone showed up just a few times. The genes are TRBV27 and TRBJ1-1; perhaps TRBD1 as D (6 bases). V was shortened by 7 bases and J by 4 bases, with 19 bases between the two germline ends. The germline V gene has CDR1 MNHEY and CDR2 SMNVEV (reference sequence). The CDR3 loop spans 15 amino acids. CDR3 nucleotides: TGTGCCAGCATCTCCGGGGGGGCAGGCGCCACTGAAGCTTTCTTT. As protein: CASISGGAGATEAFF.